What follows describes a single T cell receptor beta chain. Its antigen is not known. This CDR3 is 14 amino acids long. CDR1 is SGHRS, CDR2 YFSETQ, per germline. The trim removed 4 bases at V and 2 bases at J, leaving 2 bases unmatched. This specimen comes from a study of cytomegalovirus exposure and HLA in healthy donors. On the study more broadly: Earlier work reported 100 million or so unique TCR beta sequences from 180 million or so T cells.

The study ran its PCR with 60 Vbeta and 13 Jbeta primers. Data came from immunoSEQ multiplex PCR; TCRdb stores just in-frame clones and leaves some out. Of approximately 110,000 clones in the sample, roughly 79% were seen once. Study outcomes and limitations: TCR beta V- and J-gene trimming was later associated with a missense DCLRE1C variant.

The J gene is TRBJ1-4, the V gene TRBV5-1, with 7 bases that match TRBD1. The TCR sequence derives from a woman aged 45-65 years in good health and CMV-seropositive. Sequencing input: PBMCs. CDR3 sequence: CASSPGGTNEKLFF. As DNA, the CDR3 is TGCGCCAGCAGCCCAGGGGGGACTAATGAAAAACTGTTTTTT.